This T cell receptor (beta chain) was captured in a study of Ad26.COV2.S vaccination and SARS-CoV-2 variants. Overall study: Into the muscle, Ad26.COV2.S was dosed once or twice, 56 days apart. Overall study findings and caveats: Recipients of vaccine and of placebo showed similar breadth of their non-spike TCR repertoires.

The method was immunoSEQ multiplex PCR; TCRdb's version includes in-frame clones alone and lacks a portion of them. The data hold roughly 700,000 clones, with 89% observed a single time. Documented treatment: around 19 received Ad26.COV2.S at low or high dose, single or two shots; 5 received placebo; per-sample allocation not given. Each sample was drawn 63 days after the first injection (of vaccine or placebo). The CDR3 is 14 amino acids. Germline lookup yields CDR1 SGHTA and CDR2 FQGNSA. V was pared by 9 bases and J by 6 bases, with 12 bases of the junction left unmatched. This clone was detected once. Its antigen remains unidentified.

The chain is built from TRBV7-2 and TRBJ1-1; 8 nucleotides align to TRBD1. The source is a person aged 18-65 years who received the Ad26.COV2.S COVID-19 vaccine or a placebo. The specimen was peripheral blood, collected in a trial of Ad26.COV2.S vaccine versus placebo. CDR3 DNA sequence: TGTGCCAGTGGCCGGGAAACAGGGGGGTCTGAAGCTTTCTTT. Encoded protein: CASGRETGGSEAFF.